These T cell receptor beta chains were read from a single sample in a study of regulatory T cells in long-lasting Graves disease. TCRdb used MiXCR to reprocess the multiplex PCR reads, holding one entry per CDR3 protein. The sample lists 300,000 to 400,000 distinct CDR3 sequences, roughly a sixth occurring once. This specimen consisted of peripheral blood mononuclear cells (PBMCs), obtained at new diagnosis, from a patient treated with antithyroid drugs. The receptors shown here come from a female donor with Graves disease. CDR3s leave out the opening cysteine and the closing phenylalanine or tryptophan. Size is omitted from some rows. Given values are once, few, many or a class for expanded clones.

CDR3 protein: ASSQRGPLAKNIQY; J gene: TRBJ2-4; clone size: NA; V gene: TRBV7-9
CDR3 protein: ASTGRVPYEQY; J gene: TRBJ2-7; clone size: many; V gene: TRBV28
CDR3 protein: AWSQLNTDTQY; J gene: TRBJ2-3; clone size: NA; V gene: TRBV30
CDR3 protein: ASSEWGSGGIGETQY; J gene: TRBJ2-5; clone size: many; V gene: TRBV2
CDR3 protein: ASSSGRAYEQF; J gene: TRBJ2-1; clone size: few; V gene: TRBV10-1
CDR3 protein: ASSEGGGEQY; J gene: TRBJ2-7; clone size: many; V gene: TRBV2
CDR3 protein: ASSSHLTGNGYT; J gene: TRBJ1-2; clone size: NA; V gene: TRBV6-5
CDR3 protein: ASSTPGTGKNEQY; J gene: TRBJ2-7; clone size: NA; V gene: TRBV6-2/TRBV6-3
CDR3 protein: ASGKGTEDYEQY; J gene: TRBJ2-7; clone size: many; V gene: TRBV6-1
CDR3 protein: ASSPQSSGGYEQY; J gene: TRBJ2-7; clone size: many; V gene: TRBV18
CDR3 protein: ASSREREVGTQY; J gene: TRBJ2-3; clone size: many; V gene: TRBV7-2
CDR3 protein: ASSLYGGGEEGRQY; J gene: TRBJ2-3; clone size: many; V gene: TRBV7-2
CDR3 protein: ASSEALANQPQH; J gene: TRBJ1-5; clone size: many; V gene: TRBV2
CDR3 protein: ASSLRGTNYEQY; J gene: TRBJ2-7; clone size: many; V gene: TRBV5-1
CDR3 protein: ASSPDTGGDTQY; J gene: TRBJ2-3; clone size: many; V gene: TRBV7-3
CDR3 protein: ASSSWERIEGNTIY; J gene: TRBJ1-3; clone size: many; V gene: TRBV2
CDR3 protein: ASSLLGSNYGYT; J gene: TRBJ1-2; clone size: many; V gene: TRBV13
CDR3 protein: SARGGRLTPYEQY; J gene: TRBJ2-7; clone size: many; V gene: TRBV20-1
CDR3 protein: ASDIYRGRDTGELF; J gene: TRBJ2-2; clone size: NA; V gene: TRBV12-3/TRBV12-4
CDR3 protein: ASMGQGGTEAF; J gene: TRBJ1-1; clone size: many; V gene: TRBV2
CDR3 protein: ASSLDLGLQETQY; J gene: TRBJ2-5; clone size: many; V gene: TRBV11-2
CDR3 protein: ASSSLSAGTGGQETQY; J gene: TRBJ2-5; clone size: NA; V gene: TRBV5-1
CDR3 protein: ASVTGTTEAF; J gene: TRBJ1-1; clone size: many; V gene: TRBV12-5
CDR3 protein: ASSELSGGQETQY; J gene: TRBJ2-5; clone size: many; V gene: TRBV6-1
CDR3 protein: ASSLGLARFYEQY; J gene: TRBJ2-7; clone size: many; V gene: TRBV12-3/TRBV12-4
CDR3 protein: ASSYTRKTPVRDRVGTEAF; J gene: TRBJ1-1; clone size: many; V gene: TRBV6-2/TRBV6-3
CDR3 protein: ASSLSLTDSYEQY; J gene: TRBJ2-7; clone size: NA; V gene: TRBV28
CDR3 protein: ASSQDSPSGVYNEQF; J gene: TRBJ2-1; clone size: NA; V gene: TRBV3-1
CDR3 protein: ASSQDMTSGTNEQF; J gene: TRBJ2-1; clone size: many; V gene: TRBV3-1
CDR3 protein: SARTSGSETQY; J gene: TRBJ2-5; clone size: many; V gene: TRBV20-1
CDR3 protein: AWAAYSGNTIY; J gene: TRBJ1-3; clone size: NA; V gene: TRBV30
CDR3 protein: ASSYSGAAAF; J gene: TRBJ1-1; clone size: NA; V gene: TRBV6-2/TRBV6-3
CDR3 protein: ASSSGLGGVDEQF; J gene: TRBJ2-1; clone size: few; V gene: TRBV9
CDR3 protein: SAPERTQY; J gene: TRBJ2-3; clone size: few; V gene: TRBV20-1
CDR3 protein: ASSPTYSNQPQH; J gene: TRBJ1-5; clone size: NA; V gene: TRBV11-2
CDR3 protein: ASSPNRGTEFFNVWNTQY; J gene: TRBJ2-3; clone size: many; V gene: TRBV27
CDR3 protein: ASINNRGNTEAF; J gene: TRBJ1-1; clone size: few; V gene: TRBV6-1
CDR3 protein: ASKLRGDEQF; J gene: TRBJ2-1; clone size: many; V gene: TRBV2
CDR3 protein: ASSLFLANEKLF; J gene: TRBJ1-4; clone size: many; V gene: TRBV6-1
CDR3 protein: ASSPPGETRY; J gene: TRBJ2-1; clone size: NA; V gene: TRBV18
CDR3 protein: AISEPSGRSSGIDTQY; J gene: TRBJ2-3; clone size: few; V gene: TRBV10-3
CDR3 protein: ANSLALGDTQY; J gene: TRBJ2-3; clone size: few; V gene: TRBV7-9
CDR3 protein: ASKNGINTGELF; J gene: TRBJ2-2; clone size: NA; V gene: TRBV6-2/TRBV6-3
CDR3 protein: SAHPGNGMETQY; J gene: TRBJ2-5; clone size: many; V gene: TRBV20-1
CDR3 protein: ASSQGIALGTGELF; J gene: TRBJ2-2; clone size: NA; V gene: TRBV4-3